The clone carrying this TCR beta chain was counted a few times. Its specificity is unknown. TCRdb independently ran MiXCR on the reads; one entry per CDR3 protein. The sample gives about 400,000 distinct CDR3 sequences, about a sixth of which show up once; approximately 8% is in the top ten. The CDR3 is made up of 14 amino acids. The germline gives CDR1 MNHNS, CDR2 SASEGT. V gave up 6 bases and J gave up 7 bases; unmatched junction bases: 7. These data come from a study of T cell repertoires in cytomegalovirus infection. Study context: Indicated by public TCR beta signatures were CMV infection and matching HLA type. Regarding the study as a whole: HLA-C-restricted CMV clonotypes gave the most frequent clonotype in two of eight donors. There were carriers of CMV plus the relevant HLA, and cumulative public TCR beta family frequency identified them.

This chain uses TRBV6-1 with TRBJ2-1; TRBD2 matches 9 bases. The source of this sequence is a human donor in good health (CMV status not recorded). Some clones in this sample may be carry-over from other donors' samples. The specimen was PBMCs. CDR3 loop: CASRIAGEWNEQFF. In nucleotides, the CDR3 is TGTGCCAGCAGAATAGCGGGAGAATGGAATGAGCAGTTCTTC.